This TCR beta chain was found in a study of control samples from healthy donors and cancer patients. Clones were sequenced by immunoSEQ multiplex PCR, and TCRdb holds only the in-frame ones, with some missing. Of about 190,000 clones in the sample, approximately 91% were seen once. The CDR3 runs 14 residues. Germline V lookup: CDR1 SQVTM, CDR2 ANQGSEA. V shed 4 bases and J 6 bases; nucleotides not matched to a gene: 6. The origin of this receptor is a man younger than 45 in good health. V usage is TRBV29-1 and J usage is TRBJ2-3; 11 nucleotides agree with TRBD2. The sequenced material came from blood. CDR3 region: CSVVLAGGSDTQYF. The CDR3 bases are TGCAGCGTTGTATTAGCGGGGGGGTCGGATACGCAGTATTTT.